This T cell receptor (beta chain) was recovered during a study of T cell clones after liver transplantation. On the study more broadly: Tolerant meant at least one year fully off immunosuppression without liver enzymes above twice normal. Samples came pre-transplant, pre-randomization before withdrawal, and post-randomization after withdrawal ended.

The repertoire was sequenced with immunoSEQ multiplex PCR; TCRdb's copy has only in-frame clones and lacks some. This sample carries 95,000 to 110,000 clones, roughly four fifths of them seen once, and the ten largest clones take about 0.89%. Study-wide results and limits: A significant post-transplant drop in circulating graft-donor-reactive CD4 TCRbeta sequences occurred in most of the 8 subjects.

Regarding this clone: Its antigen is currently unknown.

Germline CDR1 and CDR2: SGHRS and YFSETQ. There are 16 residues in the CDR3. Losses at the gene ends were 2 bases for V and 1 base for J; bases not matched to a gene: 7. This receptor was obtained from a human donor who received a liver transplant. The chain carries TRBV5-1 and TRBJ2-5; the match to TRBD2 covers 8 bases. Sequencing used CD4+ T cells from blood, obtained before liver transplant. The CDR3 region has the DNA TGCGCCAGCAGCTTCCAGAAGGCGGGAGGCCAAGAGACCCAGTACTTC. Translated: CASSFQKAGGQETQYF.